This is a list of T cell receptor beta chains from one sample in a study of early T cells in non-severe SARS-CoV-2 infection. TCRdb itself ran the 5' RACE reads through MiXCR, one entry per CDR3 protein. The repertoire holds 60,000 to 75,000 distinct CDR3 sequences, with 11% as singletons. The material sequenced was whole blood, taken at baseline. Receptors originate from an adult who was a healthcare worker with PCR-confirmed SARS-CoV-2 infection or an uninfected control (not recorded which). CDR3s include the opening cysteine and the closing phenylalanine or tryptophan. A D gene is named only where the DNA matches it firmly. Expanded clones get a size class; other rows say once, few or many, or leave the size out.

v_gene: TRBV20-1
j_gene: TRBJ2-3
abundance: few
len: 11
d_gene: NA
CDR3aa: CSARVTDTQYF
CDR3nt: TGCAGTGCTAGAGTCACAGATACGCAGTATTTT

v_gene: TRBV30
j_gene: TRBJ2-5
abundance: few
len: 14
d_gene: NA
CDR3aa: CAWSLGLGDETQYF
CDR3nt: TGTGCCTGGAGTCTTGGTTTGGGGGACGAGACCCAGTACTTC

v_gene: TRBV6-1
j_gene: TRBJ2-1
abundance: few
len: 15
d_gene: NA
CDR3aa: CASSTLTLGSYEQFF
CDR3nt: TGTGCCAGCAGTACCCTCACTCTGGGCAGTTATGAGCAGTTCTTC

v_gene: TRBV9
j_gene: TRBJ2-3
abundance: NA
len: 15
d_gene: NA
CDR3aa: CASSVGSGLTYTQYF
CDR3nt: TGTGCCAGCAGCGTAGGTAGCGGCCTCACATATACGCAGTATTTT

v_gene: TRBV2
j_gene: TRBJ2-3
abundance: few
len: 11
d_gene: NA
CDR3aa: CASTRADTQYF
CDR3nt: TGTGCCAGCACGCGAGCAGATACGCAGTATTTT

v_gene: TRBV7-9
j_gene: TRBJ1-1
abundance: few
len: 13
d_gene: TRBD1
CDR3aa: CASSLGQGLEAFF
CDR3nt: TGTGCCAGCAGCTTAGGACAGGGCCTTGAAGCTTTCTTT

v_gene: TRBV20-1
j_gene: TRBJ2-2
abundance: few
len: 15
d_gene: NA
CDR3aa: CSARAGRANTGELFF
CDR3nt: TGCAGTGCTAGAGCCGGCAGGGCGAACACCGGGGAGCTGTTTTTT

v_gene: TRBV10-2
j_gene: TRBJ2-6
abundance: many
len: 15
d_gene: NA
CDR3aa: CASRTGWLGANVLTF
CDR3nt: TGCGCCAGCAGGACAGGTTGGCTTGGGGCCAACGTCCTGACTTTC

v_gene: TRBV9
j_gene: TRBJ2-7
abundance: NA
len: 17
d_gene: TRBD2
CDR3aa: CASSPRGSGGAVYEQYF
CDR3nt: TGTGCCAGCAGCCCTCGTGGTAGCGGGGGGGCGGTCTACGAGCAGTACTTC

v_gene: TRBV11-2
j_gene: TRBJ1-1
abundance: NA
len: 13
d_gene: NA
CDR3aa: CASLTLGGENAFF
CDR3nt: TGTGCCAGCCTTACCCTTGGGGGGGAGAACGCTTTCTTT

v_gene: TRBV16
j_gene: TRBJ1-1
abundance: many
len: 16
d_gene: TRBD1
CDR3aa: CASSHLLGGWDTEAFF
CDR3nt: TGTGCCAGCAGCCACCTCTTAGGGGGCTGGGACACTGAAGCTTTCTTT

v_gene: TRBV7-8
j_gene: TRBJ2-3
abundance: NA
len: 17
d_gene: TRBD2
CDR3aa: CASSLSAEREYLNTQYF
CDR3nt: TGTGCCAGCAGCTTAAGTGCAGAGCGGGAGTATCTGAATACGCAGTATTTT

v_gene: TRBV20-1
j_gene: TRBJ2-1
abundance: many
len: 15
d_gene: NA
CDR3aa: CSARDMGNPYNEQFF
CDR3nt: TGCAGTGCTAGAGATATGGGCAACCCCTACAATGAGCAGTTCTTC

v_gene: TRBV6-2/TRBV6-3
j_gene: TRBJ2-7
abundance: once
len: 15
d_gene: NA
CDR3aa: CASSYSAVRSYEQYF
CDR3nt: TGTGCCAGCAGTTACTCGGCGGTCAGATCCTACGAGCAGTACTTC

v_gene: TRBV10-3
j_gene: TRBJ2-7
abundance: many
len: 14
d_gene: TRBD2
CDR3aa: CAISELAGAGEQYF
CDR3nt: TGTGCCATCAGTGAACTAGCGGGAGCGGGAGAGCAGTACTTC

v_gene: TRBV7-6
j_gene: TRBJ2-1
abundance: few
len: 15
d_gene: TRBD2
CDR3aa: CASSRWTSGGNEQFF
CDR3nt: TGTGCCAGCAGCCGATGGACTAGCGGGGGTAATGAGCAGTTCTTC

v_gene: TRBV25-1
j_gene: TRBJ1-6
abundance: NA
len: 14
d_gene: NA
CDR3aa: CASSETGSSSPLHF
CDR3nt: TGTGCCAGCAGCGAGACGGGGAGCTCTTCACCCCTCCACTTT

v_gene: TRBV18
j_gene: TRBJ1-2
abundance: few
len: 18
d_gene: TRBD1
CDR3aa: CASSPLRTGISSSYGYTF
CDR3nt: TGTGCCAGCTCACCACTCCGGACAGGGATTTCCTCTAGCTATGGCTACACCTTC

v_gene: TRBV5-1
j_gene: TRBJ2-1
abundance: few
len: 15
d_gene: NA
CDR3aa: CASSPGVGGYNEQFF
CDR3nt: TGCGCCAGCAGCCCCGGTGTAGGGGGGTACAATGAGCAGTTCTTC

v_gene: TRBV12-3/TRBV12-4
j_gene: TRBJ2-6
abundance: many
len: 15
d_gene: TRBD1
CDR3aa: CASSHRGSGANVLTF
CDR3nt: TGTGCCAGCAGTCACAGGGGCTCTGGGGCCAACGTCCTGACTTTC

v_gene: TRBV20-1
j_gene: TRBJ2-5
abundance: few
len: 14
d_gene: TRBD1
CDR3aa: CSAHGQGARETQYF
CDR3nt: TGCAGTGCTCACGGACAGGGGGCTAGGGAGACCCAGTACTTC

v_gene: TRBV10-2
j_gene: TRBJ2-1
abundance: NA
len: 14
d_gene: TRBD2
CDR3aa: CASTSSGGDNEQFF
CDR3nt: TGCGCCAGCACGAGTAGCGGGGGAGACAATGAGCAGTTCTTC

v_gene: TRBV30
j_gene: TRBJ2-7
abundance: NA
len: 14
d_gene: TRBD1
CDR3aa: CAWSAGTGTYEQYF
CDR3nt: TGTGCCTGGAGTGCCGGGACAGGGACCTACGAGCAGTACTTC

v_gene: TRBV7-2
j_gene: TRBJ2-5
abundance: few
len: 15
d_gene: NA
CDR3aa: CASSLVGGFQETQYF
CDR3nt: TGTGCCAGCAGCTTAGTCGGGGGCTTCCAGGAGACCCAGTACTTC

v_gene: TRBV12-3/TRBV12-4
j_gene: TRBJ2-3
abundance: NA
len: 12
d_gene: NA
CDR3aa: CASSLDPDTQYF
CDR3nt: TGTGCCAGCAGTTTAGATCCAGATACGCAGTATTTT

v_gene: TRBV19
j_gene: TRBJ2-2
abundance: few
len: 15
d_gene: TRBD2
CDR3aa: CASERGLASPGELFF
CDR3nt: TGTGCCAGCGAGAGGGGACTAGCCTCACCCGGGGAGCTGTTTTTT

v_gene: TRBV7-8
j_gene: TRBJ2-5
abundance: NA
len: 13
d_gene: TRBD1
CDR3aa: CASSLRGPETQYF
CDR3nt: TGTGCCAGCAGCTTGAGGGGGCCAGAGACCCAGTACTTC

v_gene: TRBV18
j_gene: TRBJ2-1
abundance: many
len: 16
d_gene: NA
CDR3aa: CASSPETEVSYNEQFF
CDR3nt: TGTGCCAGCTCACCAGAGACGGAGGTTTCCTACAATGAGCAGTTCTTC

v_gene: TRBV29-1
j_gene: TRBJ1-1
abundance: NA
len: 13
d_gene: NA
CDR3aa: CSAGSGQNTEAFF
CDR3nt: TGCAGCGCTGGATCGGGACAGAACACTGAAGCTTTCTTT

v_gene: TRBV5-1
j_gene: TRBJ1-6
abundance: few
len: 14
d_gene: NA
CDR3aa: CASSLGVRGSPLHF
CDR3nt: TGCGCCAGCAGCTTGGGGGTGCGAGGATCACCCCTCCACTTT

v_gene: TRBV20-1
j_gene: TRBJ2-7
abundance: few
len: 14
d_gene: TRBD2
CDR3aa: CSAPTSGASREQYF
CDR3nt: TGCAGTGCTCCTACTAGCGGAGCGTCTCGCGAGCAGTACTTC

v_gene: TRBV12-3/TRBV12-4
j_gene: TRBJ2-1
abundance: few
len: 16
d_gene: TRBD2
CDR3aa: CASSFLAGGPINEQFF
CDR3nt: TGTGCCAGCAGTTTCTTAGCGGGGGGGCCTATCAATGAGCAGTTCTTC

v_gene: TRBV29-1
j_gene: TRBJ1-1
abundance: few
len: 13
d_gene: TRBD1
CDR3aa: CSAGGQQNTEAFF
CDR3nt: TGCAGCGCTGGGGGACAGCAGAACACTGAAGCTTTCTTT

v_gene: TRBV11-2
j_gene: TRBJ2-7
abundance: many
len: 17
d_gene: TRBD2
CDR3aa: CASSSPPDGGSTYEQYF
CDR3nt: TGTGCCAGCAGCTCCCCCCCTGACGGGGGGTCCACCTACGAGCAGTACTTC

v_gene: TRBV6-5
j_gene: TRBJ2-7
abundance: few
len: 17
d_gene: TRBD1
CDR3aa: CASSPRPGQGTSYEQYF
CDR3nt: TGTGCCAGCAGTCCCAGACCGGGACAGGGGACCTCCTACGAGCAGTACTTC

v_gene: TRBV29-1
j_gene: TRBJ2-5
abundance: many
len: 14
d_gene: NA
CDR3aa: CSSGTSRGWAAQYF
CDR3nt: TGCAGCTCGGGGACTTCGAGGGGTTGGGCGGCCCAGTACTTC

v_gene: TRBV29-1
j_gene: TRBJ1-4
abundance: few
len: 13
d_gene: NA
CDR3aa: CSVSRGPNEKLFF
CDR3nt: TGCAGCGTTAGCAGGGGCCCTAATGAAAAACTGTTTTTT

v_gene: TRBV10-3
j_gene: TRBJ2-2
abundance: few
len: 13
d_gene: TRBD1
CDR3aa: CAITSDRSGELFF
CDR3nt: TGTGCCATCACCTCGGACAGGTCCGGGGAGCTGTTTTTT

v_gene: TRBV7-9
j_gene: TRBJ2-4
abundance: NA
len: 16
d_gene: NA
CDR3aa: CASSRTGSFAKNIQYF
CDR3nt: TGTGCCAGCAGCCGAACAGGGTCCTTTGCCAAAAACATTCAGTACTTC

v_gene: TRBV18
j_gene: TRBJ2-1
abundance: NA
len: 20
d_gene: TRBD1
CDR3aa: CASSPTFETLQGTSYNEQFF
CDR3nt: TGTGCCAGCTCACCTACCTTCGAGACCTTACAGGGGACCTCCTACAATGAGCAGTTCTTC

v_gene: TRBV6-5
j_gene: TRBJ2-7
abundance: NA
len: 14
d_gene: TRBD2
CDR3aa: CASSRDYRYDEQYF
CDR3nt: TGTGCCAGCAGCAGGGACTACCGATACGACGAGCAGTACTTC

v_gene: TRBV18
j_gene: TRBJ2-1
abundance: NA
len: 15
d_gene: NA
CDR3aa: CASSPLGLSYNEQFF
CDR3nt: TGTGCCAGCTCACCACTAGGACTATCCTACAATGAGCAGTTCTTC

v_gene: TRBV29-1
j_gene: TRBJ2-1
abundance: NA
len: 15
d_gene: NA
CDR3aa: CSVEDPGRSYNEQFF
CDR3nt: TGCAGCGTTGAAGATCCGGGGCGCTCCTACAATGAGCAGTTCTTC

v_gene: TRBV20-1
j_gene: TRBJ2-1
abundance: NA
len: 15
d_gene: NA
CDR3aa: CSARALRGFDNEQFF
CDR3nt: TGCAGTGCTAGAGCTCTTCGGGGCTTTGACAATGAGCAGTTCTTC

v_gene: TRBV9
j_gene: TRBJ2-1
abundance: NA
len: 15
d_gene: TRBD2
CDR3aa: CASSALAGLPDEQFF
CDR3nt: TGTGCCAGCAGCGCGCTAGCGGGCTTACCCGATGAGCAGTTCTTC

v_gene: TRBV6-5
j_gene: TRBJ2-1
abundance: NA
len: 17
d_gene: TRBD2
CDR3aa: CASSYSSLAGASNEQFF
CDR3nt: TGTGCCAGCAGTTACTCGAGTCTAGCGGGAGCTTCCAATGAGCAGTTCTTC